This TCR beta chain is drawn from a study of T cell repertoires in ileal Crohn's disease. The overall study: Operated complications were stricturing disease (61%) and penetrating disease (about 40%).

The CDR3 length is 14 residues. The V gene's germline CDR1 is MDHEN and CDR2 SYDVKM. Trimming stripped 6 bases from V and 0 bases from J, with 9 bases between. Time point specified: inflamed ileum from the surgical specimen. The table came from immunoSEQ multiplex PCR; TCRdb's copy has only in-frame clones and leaves some out. This sample has about 8,000 clones, with 85% found just once. The clonotype was recovered from an adult with Crohn's disease. This chain joins TRBV28 and TRBJ2-1; tentatively, D is TRBD1 or TRBD2 (5 bases each). Sequencing input: ileal tissue. CDR3 bases: TGTGCCAGCAGGGGACCGAACTCCTACAATGAGCAGTTCTTC. Residues: CASRGPNSYNEQFF.